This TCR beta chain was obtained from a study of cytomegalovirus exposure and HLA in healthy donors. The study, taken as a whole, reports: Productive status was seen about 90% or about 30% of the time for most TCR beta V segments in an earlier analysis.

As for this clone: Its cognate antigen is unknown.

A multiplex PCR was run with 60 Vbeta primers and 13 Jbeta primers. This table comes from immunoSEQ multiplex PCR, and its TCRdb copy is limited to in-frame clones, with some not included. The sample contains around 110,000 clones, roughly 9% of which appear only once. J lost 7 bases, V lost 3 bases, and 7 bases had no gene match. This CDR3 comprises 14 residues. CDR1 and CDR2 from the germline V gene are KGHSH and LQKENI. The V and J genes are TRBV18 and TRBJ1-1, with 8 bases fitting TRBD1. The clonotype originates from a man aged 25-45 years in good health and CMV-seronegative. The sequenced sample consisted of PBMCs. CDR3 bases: TGTGCCAGCTCACCTCATCAGGGGGCGGGTGAAGCTTTCTTT. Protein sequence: CASSPHQGAGEAFF. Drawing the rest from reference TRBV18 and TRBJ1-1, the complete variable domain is NAGVMQNPRHLVRRRGQEARLRCSPMKGHSHVYWYRQLPEEGLKFMVYLQKENIIDESGMPKERFSAEFPKEGPSILRIQQVVRGDSAAYFCASSPHQGAGEAFFGQGTRLTVV.